The 10 T cell receptor beta chains presented below share a single source sample, sequenced in a study of blood T cell repertoires in COVID-19. This table comes from immunoSEQ multiplex PCR, and its TCRdb copy is limited to in-frame clones, with some not included. The table lists 80,000 to 85,000 clones, 80% to 90% of them singletons, with roughly 4.8% in the top ten. Material for sequencing was peripheral blood. The receptors come from a woman older than 75 with acute or convalescent COVID-19.

The J gene is TRBJ2-5, the V gene TRBV19; D possibly corresponds to TRBD1 (5 bases). In germline, CDR1 is LNHDA, CDR2 SQIVND (reference sequence). This CDR3 region has 14 residues. V shed 6 bases and J shed 1 base, with 12 bases lying between them. CDR3: CASSDGAAQETQYF. CDR3 in DNA: TGTGCCAGTAGCGATGGGGCGGCCCAAGAGACCCAGTACTTC.

V gene TRBV19 combines with J gene TRBJ1-1, with 9 bases lining up with TRBD1. This CDR3 comprises 15 residues. J lost 1 base, V lost 8 bases, and 8 bases had no gene match. Germline CDR1 is LNHDA and CDR2 is SQIVND (reference sequence). The CDR3 nucleotides are TGTGCCAGTTCCCGGATGGGACAGGGGAACACTGAAGCTTTCTTT. This sequence encodes CASSRMGQGNTEAFF.

This clone is a singleton in its sample. The CDR3 sequence: CASSFGQVGNTIYF. CDR3 coding DNA: TGCGCCAGCAGCTTTGGACAGGTAGGAAACACCATATATTTT. The chain couples TRBV5-1 to TRBJ1-3; 7 bases fit TRBD1. V shed 2 bases and J 4 bases; nucleotides not matched to a gene: 3. The CDR3 contains 14 residues. Germline values: CDR1 SGHRS, CDR2 YFSETQ.

Only a few counts were recorded for this clone. The chain couples TRBV6-5 to TRBJ2-3; D may be TRBD1 (6 bases). The germline V gene has CDR1 MNHEY and CDR2 SVGAGI. This CDR3 is built from 15 residues. V gave up 5 bases and J gave up 5 bases, with 17 bases separating them. Here the CDR3 DNA reads TGTGCCAGCAGTACACAGGGAAGGGTCCAAGATACGCAGTATTTT. Amino acid sequence: CASSTQGRVQDTQYF.

V usage is TRBV18 and J usage is TRBJ2-1; D is possibly TRBD2 (5 bases). The CDR3 totals 15 residues. From germline, CDR1 is KGHSH and CDR2 LQKENI. V dropped 6 bases and J dropped 2 bases, with 14 bases sitting between them. CDR3 nucleotides: TGTGCCAGCTCTCCTCTCAAGGGAGCCTACAATGAGCAGTTCTTC. This encodes CASSPLKGAYNEQFF.

The chain employs TRBV6-6 and TRBJ1-4, with no clear D. Trimming took off 6 bases at V and 8 bases at J, with 13 bases between the two ends. The germline CDR1 and CDR2 sequences are MNHNY and SVGAGI (reference sequence). The CDR3 sequence is 13 residues long. The CDR3 spells CASSERVGEKLFF. As DNA, the CDR3 is TGTGCCAGCAGCGAGAGGGTTGGGGAAAAACTGTTTTTT.

The rearrangement links TRBV2 to TRBJ2-2, with 13 bases that match TRBD2. The V gene's germline CDR1 is SNHLY and CDR2 FYNNEI. V shed 6 bases, J shed 4 bases, and the junction held 8 bases outside the gene matches. The CDR3 has 17 amino acids. CDR3 amino acids: CASRKTSGGALTGELFF. The CDR3 DNA sequence: TGTGCCAGCAGGAAAACTAGCGGGGGGGCCCTCACCGGGGAGCTGTTTTTT.

The rearrangement links TRBV5-1 to TRBJ2-7, with D possibly being TRBD1 (5 bases). Germline CDR1 SGHRS, CDR2 YFSETQ. This CDR3 has 14 amino acids. V was clipped by 6 bases and J by 0 bases, with 13 bases between them. CDR3 amino acids: CASKRQGPSYEQYF. The CDR3 DNA reads TGCGCCAGCAAAAGGCAGGGCCCCTCCTACGAGCAGTACTTC. Full variable domain (outside the CDR3, taken from reference TRBV5-1 and TRBJ2-7): KAGVTQTPRYLIKTRGQQVTLSCSPISGHRSVSWYQQTPGQGLQFLFEYFSETQRNKGNFPGRFSGRQFSNSRSEMNVSTLELGDSALYLCASKRQGPSYEQYFGPGTRLTVT.

The V call is TRBV30, the J call TRBJ2-7; D remains unclear. The V gene's germline CDR1 is GTSNPN and CDR2 SVGIG (reference sequence). V was shortened by 3 bases and J by 8 bases, with 17 bases between the two germline ends. The CDR3 loop spans 13 amino acids. CDR3: CAWRGSPTYKQYF. Here the CDR3 DNA reads TGTGCCTGGAGGGGTTCCCCGACTTACAAGCAGTACTTC.

The gene calls are TRBV7-8 and TRBJ1-6; TRBD1 aligns across 12 bases. This CDR3 is built from 15 residues. Trimming removed 5 bases from V and 10 bases from J; junction bases left unmatched: 6. Germline assignment: CDR1 SGHVS and CDR2 FQNEAQ. In DNA, the CDR3 is TGTGCCAGCAGCACCCGGGACAGGGGGCCGTCACCCCTCCACTTT. Its protein is CASSTRDRGPSPLHF.